The entry below describes one T cell receptor (beta chain). What it recognizes is unknown. The sample is drawn from a study of siplizumab effects on memory and regulatory T cells. Whole-study findings and limits: For mappable alloreactive CD4+ clones, the mean Treg-derived fraction was around 74% with siplizumab and under 35% in controls.

Germline assignment: CDR1 MNHEY and CDR2 SMNVEV (reference sequence). The CDR3 runs to 15 residues. Trimming left V 7 bases short and J 1 base short, with 16 bases between. Method: immunoSEQ multiplex PCR; TCRdb's copy keeps in-frame clones and lacks some. The sample has 98,000 or so clones, over 85% seen once. Input material: Tregs sorted from blood. This rearrangement joins TRBV27 to TRBJ1-2; D gene unclear. The clonotype comes from a human donor in good health. CDR3 sequence (DNA): TGTGCCAGCAAGCCTTCGGGTTACTTTAACTATGGCTACACCTTC. As protein: CASKPSGYFNYGYTF.